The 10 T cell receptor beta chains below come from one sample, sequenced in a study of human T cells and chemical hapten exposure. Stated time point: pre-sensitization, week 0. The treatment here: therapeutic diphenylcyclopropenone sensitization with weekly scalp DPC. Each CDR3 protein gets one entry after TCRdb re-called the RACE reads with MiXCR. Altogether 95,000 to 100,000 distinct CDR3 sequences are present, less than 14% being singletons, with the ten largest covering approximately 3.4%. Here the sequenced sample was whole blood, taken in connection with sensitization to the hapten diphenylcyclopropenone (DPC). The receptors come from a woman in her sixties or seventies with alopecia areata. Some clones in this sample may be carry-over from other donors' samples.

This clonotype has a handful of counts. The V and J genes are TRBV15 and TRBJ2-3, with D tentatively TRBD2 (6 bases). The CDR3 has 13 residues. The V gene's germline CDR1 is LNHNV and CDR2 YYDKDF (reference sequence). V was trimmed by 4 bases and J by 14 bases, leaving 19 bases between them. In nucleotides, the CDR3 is TGTGCCACCAGCATCCGGGGGACCGACCCTCGGTATTTT. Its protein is CATSIRGTDPRYF.

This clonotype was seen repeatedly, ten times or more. This CDR3 reads CASSAWEADTQYF. In DNA, the CDR3 is TGTGCCAGCAGCGCCTGGGAGGCAGATACGCAGTATTTT. The rearrangement joins TRBV9 to TRBJ2-3, with D possibly matching TRBD2 (6 bases). CDR1 and CDR2 (germline): SGDLS, YYNGEE. Between the trimmed V and J ends, which lost 3 bases and 4 bases, there was a span of 9 bases. The length of the CDR3 is 13 residues.

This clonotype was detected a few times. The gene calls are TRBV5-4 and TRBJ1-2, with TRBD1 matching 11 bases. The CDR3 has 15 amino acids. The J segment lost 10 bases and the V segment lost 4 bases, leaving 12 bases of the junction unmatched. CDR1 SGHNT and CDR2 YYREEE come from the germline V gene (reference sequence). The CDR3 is CASSREFGQGAYYTF. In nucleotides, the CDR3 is TGTGCCAGCAGCCGAGAATTCGGACAGGGGGCCTACTACACCTTC.

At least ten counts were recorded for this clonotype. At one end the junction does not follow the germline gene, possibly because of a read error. CDR3 in DNA: TGTGCCAGCAGATTAGAGGGAGAGACCCAGTACTTC. Amino acids: CASRLEGETQYF. The chain has TRBV7-2 and TRBJ2-5; the D gene is possibly TRBD2 (5 bases). CDR1 is SGHTA, CDR2 FQGNSA, per germline. This CDR3 is built from 12 residues. The full variable domain, its missing parts supplied by reference TRBV7-2 and TRBJ2-5, is GAGVSQSPSNKVTEKGKDVELRCDPISGHTALYWYRQSLGQGLEFLIYFQGNSAPDKSGLPSDRFSAERTGGSVSTLTIQRTQQEDSAVYLCASRLEGETQYFGPGTRLLVL.

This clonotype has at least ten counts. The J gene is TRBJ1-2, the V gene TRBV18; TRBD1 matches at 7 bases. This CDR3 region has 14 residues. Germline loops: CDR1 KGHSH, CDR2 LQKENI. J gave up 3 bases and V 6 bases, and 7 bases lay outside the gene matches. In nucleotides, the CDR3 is TGTGCCAGCTCCGTCAACAGGGGAGACTATGGCTACACCTTC. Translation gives CASSVNRGDYGYTF.

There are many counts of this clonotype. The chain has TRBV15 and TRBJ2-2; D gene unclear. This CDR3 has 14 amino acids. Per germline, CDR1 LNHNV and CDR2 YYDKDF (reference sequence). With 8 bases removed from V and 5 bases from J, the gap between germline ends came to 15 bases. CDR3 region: CATLTAERTGELFF. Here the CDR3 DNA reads TGTGCCACCCTTACTGCCGAACGAACCGGGGAGCTGTTTTTT.

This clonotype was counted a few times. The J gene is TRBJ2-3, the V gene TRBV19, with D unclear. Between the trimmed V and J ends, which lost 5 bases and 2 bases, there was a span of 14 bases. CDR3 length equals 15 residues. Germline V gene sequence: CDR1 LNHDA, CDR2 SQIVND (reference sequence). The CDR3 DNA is TGTGCCAGTAGTCTAACGACGGCGCCCACAGATACGCAGTATTTT. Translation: CASSLTTAPTDTQYF.

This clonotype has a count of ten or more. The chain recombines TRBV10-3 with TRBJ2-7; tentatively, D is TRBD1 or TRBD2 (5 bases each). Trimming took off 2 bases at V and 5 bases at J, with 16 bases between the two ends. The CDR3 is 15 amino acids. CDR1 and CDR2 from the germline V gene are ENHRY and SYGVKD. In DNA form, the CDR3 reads TGTGCCATCAGTGAGACGGGGCAGCCTCGGGACGAGCAGTACTTC. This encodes CAISETGQPRDEQYF.

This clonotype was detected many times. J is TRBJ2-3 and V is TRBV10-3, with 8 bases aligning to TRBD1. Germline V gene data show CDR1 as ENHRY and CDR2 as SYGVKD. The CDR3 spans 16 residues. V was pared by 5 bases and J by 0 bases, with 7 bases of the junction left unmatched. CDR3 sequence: CAISRQGRASTDTQYF. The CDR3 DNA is TGTGCCATCAGTCGACAGGGGCGCGCTAGCACAGATACGCAGTATTTT.

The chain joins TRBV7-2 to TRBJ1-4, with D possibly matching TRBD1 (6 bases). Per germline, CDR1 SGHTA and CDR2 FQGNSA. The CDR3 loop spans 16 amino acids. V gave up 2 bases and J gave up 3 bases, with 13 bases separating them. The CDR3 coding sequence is TGTGCCAGCAGCTTAAATGGGGGGCCTTCTAATGAAAAACTGTTTTTT. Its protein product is CASSLNGGPSNEKLFF.